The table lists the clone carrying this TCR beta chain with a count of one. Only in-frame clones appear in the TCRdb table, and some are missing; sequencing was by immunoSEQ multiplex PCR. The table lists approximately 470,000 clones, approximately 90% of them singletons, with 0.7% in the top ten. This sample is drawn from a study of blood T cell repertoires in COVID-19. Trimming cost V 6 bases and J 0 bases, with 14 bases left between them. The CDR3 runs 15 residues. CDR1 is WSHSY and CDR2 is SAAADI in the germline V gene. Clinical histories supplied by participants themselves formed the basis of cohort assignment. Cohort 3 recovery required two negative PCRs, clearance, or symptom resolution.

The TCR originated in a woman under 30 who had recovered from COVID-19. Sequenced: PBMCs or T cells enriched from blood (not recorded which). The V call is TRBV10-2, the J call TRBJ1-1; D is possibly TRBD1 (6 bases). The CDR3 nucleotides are TGCGCCAGCAGCCCCTCACAGGGCCTGAACACTGAAGCTTTCTTT. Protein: CASSPSQGLNTEAFF.